This entry lists 12 T cell receptor beta chains sequenced from one sample in a study of blood T cell repertoires in COVID-19. Sequencing used immunoSEQ multiplex PCR; TCRdb keeps in-frame clones, though not all of them. This sample has 100,000 or so clones, with roughly nine tenths found just once. Sequencing was performed on peripheral blood. The receptors here all came from a man aged 50-59 years with active COVID-19.

The CDR3 DNA reads as TGTGCCAGCACCTGGACTAGCGGGAGGAACGGGGAGCTGTTTTTT. This gives the protein CASTWTSGRNGELFF. V is TRBV6-5 and J is TRBJ2-2; TRBD2 matches 14 bases. This CDR3 is built from 15 residues. The V gene's germline CDR1 is MNHEY and CDR2 SVGAGI. V was pared by 7 bases and J by 7 bases, with 5 bases of the junction left unmatched.

This clone was counted a few times. The chain carries TRBV7-9 and TRBJ2-2, with 8 nucleotides matching TRBD2. The trim removed 5 bases at V and 3 bases at J, leaving 5 bases unmatched. CDR3 length: 15 residues. CDR1 SEHNR and CDR2 FQNEAQ come from the germline V gene (reference sequence). CDR3 in DNA: TGTGCCAGCAGCCTCAGCGGGGGTTACACCGGGGAGCTGTTTTTT. Translated: CASSLSGGYTGELFF. The full variable domain, rest sourced from reference TRBV7-9 and TRBJ2-2, is DTGVSQNPRHKITKRGQNVTFRCDPISEHNRLYWYRQTLGQGPEFLTYFQNEAQLEKSRLLSDRFSAERPKGSFSTLEIQRTEQGDSAMYLCASSLSGGYTGELFFGEGSRLTVL.

This clone appeared once. This sequence joins TRBV19 and TRBJ1-1; perhaps TRBD1 as D (6 bases). The ends were cut back, 5 bases at V and 2 bases at J, with 9 bases in the middle. Germline V gives CDR1 LNHDA, CDR2 SQIVND (reference sequence). CDR3 length equals 13 residues. CDR3 loop: CASSFRGNTEAFF. CDR3 bases: TGTGCCAGTAGTTTCAGGGGTAACACTGAAGCTTTCTTT.

The genes are TRBV3-1 (or the pseudogene TRBV3-2) and TRBJ1-3, with D maybe TRBD1 (5 bases). The CDR3 is 17 residues long. V lost 1 base, J lost 0 bases, and 13 bases lay in between. Germline loops: CDR1 LGHDT, CDR2 YNNKEL (reference sequence). DNA of the CDR3: TGTGCCAGCAGCCAAGGCAGGTCCGGGGGCTCTGGAAACACCATATATTTT. Protein sequence: CASSQGRSGGSGNTIYF.

The chain links TRBV6-6 to TRBJ2-1; TRBD2 is a possible D gene (5 bases). The V end lost 0 bases, the J end lost 7 bases, and 7 bases lay between the germline ends. This CDR3 region has 13 residues. Germline V gives CDR1 MNHNY, CDR2 SVGAGI (reference sequence). CDR3 protein: CASSYSRVNEQFF. CDR3 nucleotides: TGTGCCAGCAGTTACTCGCGGGTTAATGAGCAGTTCTTC.

This clone occurred a few times. The chain carries TRBV16 and TRBJ1-4, with D possibly being TRBD1 (6 bases). Germline CDR1 and CDR2: KGHSY and FQNENV. CDR3 length: 14 amino acids. With 6 bases removed from V and 3 bases from J, the gap between germline ends came to 11 bases. CDR3 DNA: TGTGCCAGCAGATACAGGGTGTCTAATGAAAAACTGTTTTTT. Translation: CASRYRVSNEKLFF.

This clone was recorded only once. This chain links TRBV6-5 with TRBJ1-6; 7 nucleotides agree with TRBD1. The V gene end was trimmed by 4 bases and the J gene end by 10 bases; junction bases not matched to a gene: 7. Germline lookup yields CDR1 MNHEY and CDR2 SVGAGI. The length of the CDR3 is 14 residues. Here the CDR3 reads CASSFVQGNSPLHF. The CDR3 bases are TGTGCCAGCAGTTTTGTACAGGGGAACTCACCCCTCCACTTT.

The DNA for the CDR3 is TGTGCCACCAGTGATTTGAGGCGGGATGAGCAGTTCTTC. Protein sequence: CATSDLRRDEQFF. The gene calls are TRBV24-1 and TRBJ2-1, with D possibly being TRBD2 (5 bases). Germline CDR1 reads KGHDR; CDR2 reads SFDVKD. Trimming removed 0 bases from V and 8 bases from J, with 7 bases in between. CDR3 length: 13 amino acids.

The V and J genes are TRBV4-2 and TRBJ2-1, with 7 bases that match TRBD2. Germline V CDR1 and CDR2: LGHNA, YNFKEQ. Trimming removed 0 bases from V and 4 bases from J; junction bases left unmatched: 9. The CDR3 runs 17 residues. The CDR3 spells CASSQDFGSSGYNEQFF. CDR3 coding DNA: TGTGCCAGCAGCCAAGACTTCGGGTCTAGCGGATACAATGAGCAGTTCTTC.

This clone was detected only once. This rearrangement joins TRBV2 to TRBJ2-7, with D unclear. The CDR3 loop spans 11 amino acids. Trimming stripped 2 bases from V and 3 bases from J, with 2 bases between. CDR1 is SNHLY, CDR2 FYNNEI, per germline. As DNA, the CDR3 is TGTGCCAGCAGTGAACACTACGAGCAGTACTTC. Encoded protein: CASSEHYEQYF.

The V call is TRBV5-1, the J call TRBJ2-1, with D tentatively TRBD2 (6 bases). This CDR3 comprises 14 residues. Trimming cost V 4 bases and J 8 bases, with 16 bases left between them. CDR1 and CDR2 from the germline V gene are SGHRS and YFSETQ. The CDR3: CASSARGRSDEQFF. The DNA for the CDR3 is TGCGCCAGCAGCGCCCGGGGGAGATCCGATGAGCAGTTCTTC.

The sample holds one count of this clone. The chain has TRBV6-4 and TRBJ2-7, with a possible D match to TRBD1 (5 bases). The CDR3 has 14 amino acids. V dropped 8 bases and J dropped 2 bases, with 16 bases sitting between them. Germline values: CDR1 MRHNA, CDR2 SNTAGT. The CDR3 DNA sequence: TGTGCCAGCCATCACCCGACAGCTGCCTACGAGCAGTACGTC. Translating it yields CASHHPTAAYEQYV.